The source of this T cell receptor beta chain is a study of breast tumors, draining lymph nodes, adjacent tissues. Study-wide results and limits: Compared with lymph nodes, tumors were less diverse; compared with nontumor tissue, more. Tumor T cell lymph node origin was a supported hypothesis, not proven. Luminal-like breast cancer showed significantly higher tumor–nontumor repertoire similarity than basal-like.

Samples came from axillary lymph nodes draining the breast cancer. V was trimmed by 6 bases and J by 8 bases, leaving 13 bases between them. Germline lookup yields CDR1 SGHAT and CDR2 FQNNGV. CDR3 size: 13 residues. This clonotype was observed a single time. Its antigen is unknown. Using its own MiXCR run on the multiplex PCR reads, TCRdb lists one record per CDR3 protein. The sample consists of approximately 100,000 distinct CDR3 sequences, more than 25% of them appearing once. The rearrangement joins TRBV11-2 to TRBJ2-2; D may be TRBD1 (6 bases). The sample consisted of axillary lymph node tissue. This TCR was sampled from a female donor with breast cancer. Some clones in this sample may be carry-over from other donors' samples. The CDR3 sequence: CASSPVGAGELFF. The CDR3 bases are TGTGCCAGCAGTCCAGTGGGGGCGGGGGAGCTGTTTTTT.